These 27 T cell receptor beta chains came from one sample sequenced in a study of neurological immune-mediated disorders (dated by TCRdb to between 2018 and 2021). According to the study, the label for this sample's time point signals: longitudinal time-point 2. The library was prepared using 5' RACE. The listed sequencing device is Illumina HiSeq 2500. TCRdb handled the public reads itself, with Q25 trimming in fastp and clone calling in MiXCR, and kept productive beta chains. One record per CDR3 amino acid sequence lists the most common genes and DNA. For this sample the table gives some 80,000 distinct CDR3 sequences, of which almost 6% were detected only once. In total, the top ten clones hold approximately 8% of the sample. The sequenced material came from PBMCs. The receptors originated from an older woman with multiple sclerosis.

This clonotype was seen only a few times. The chain employs TRBV6-6 and TRBJ2-7, with 8 bases matching TRBD1. CDR3 length: 14 amino acids. Germline loops: CDR1 MNHNY, CDR2 SVGAGI (reference sequence). V gave up 6 bases and J gave up 5 bases; unmatched junction bases: 9. CDR3 sequence reads: CASRPGQVLDEQYF. As DNA, the CDR3 is TGTGCCAGCAGGCCGGGACAGGTTTTAGACGAGCAGTACTTC.

Ten or more counts support this clonotype. CDR3 in amino acids: CASLRGGGESYEQYF. The CDR3 region has the DNA TGTGCCAGCCTTCGGGGGGGAGGTGAGTCCTACGAGCAGTACTTC. The rearrangement links TRBV6-6 to TRBJ2-7; 8 positions match TRBD2. V shed 8 bases, J shed 1 base, and the junction held 10 bases outside the gene matches. The length of the CDR3 is 15 residues. Germline V gene lookup returns CDR1 MNHNY and CDR2 SVGAGI (reference sequence).

This clonotype was detected ten times or more. The CDR3: CSAPRGAGYEQYF. The DNA for the CDR3 is TGCAGTGCGCCACGGGGGGCGGGCTACGAGCAGTACTTC. V is TRBV20-1 and J is TRBJ2-7, with D maybe TRBD2 (7 bases). Between the trimmed V and J ends, which lost 6 bases and 3 bases, there was a span of 15 bases. The CDR3 is made up of 13 amino acids. Germline loops: CDR1 DFQATT, CDR2 SNEGSKA (reference sequence).

This sequence joins TRBV20-1 and TRBJ1-5; 7 nucleotides align to TRBD1. V lost 5 bases, J lost 4 bases, and 5 bases stayed unmatched. The CDR3 is 13 residues long. The germline CDR1 and CDR2 sequences are DFQATT and SNEGSKA (reference sequence). DNA for the CDR3: TGCAGTGCTTGGGACAGCCCTAATCAGCCCCAGCATTTT. Translated, it gives CSAWDSPNQPQHF.

Many counts were recorded for this clonotype. CDR3 residues: CASSLASYGYTF. Here the CDR3 DNA reads TGTGCCAGCAGCCTGGCGAGCTATGGCTACACCTTC. The gene calls are TRBV5-6 and TRBJ1-2; no clear D gene. Trimming pared 4 bases from V and 4 bases from J, leaving 8 bases between. CDR3 size: 12 residues. In germline, CDR1 is SGHDT, CDR2 YYEEEE.

The sample holds many counts of this clonotype. This chain joins TRBV11-2 and TRBJ2-5; D may correspond to TRBD1 or TRBD2 (6 bases each). The V gene lost 1 base and the J gene lost 4 bases, with 10 bases spanning the gap. Germline lookup yields CDR1 SGHAT and CDR2 FQNNGV. The CDR3 spans 14 residues. The DNA for the CDR3 is TGTGCCAGCAGCTTAGCGGGGGCGGGAGAGACCCAGTACTTC. This translates into CASSLAGAGETQYF.

Comment on this clonotype: A read error may explain this, as a much larger clone is one base away. The chain combines TRBV7-6 with TRBJ2-7; D assignment may be TRBD1 or TRBD2 (6 bases each). There are 17 residues in the CDR3. Germline-derived CDR1 and CDR2 are SGHVS and FNYEAQ. CDR3 in DNA: TGTGTCAGCAGCTCAGAGGGGGGCGGATCAAGCTCCTACGAGCAGTACTTC. It translates to CVSSSEGGGSSSYEQYF.

This clonotype showed up many times. The chain links TRBV5-1 to TRBJ1-1; D possibly corresponds to TRBD1 (6 bases). Per the germline V gene, CDR1 is SGHRS and CDR2 is YFSETQ. This CDR3 comprises 14 residues. The germline V and J ends were trimmed by 0 bases and 5 bases, with 11 bases remaining between them. CDR3 DNA sequence: TGCGCCAGCAGCTTGGCCAGGCAGGGGACTGAAGCTTTCTTT. Translation: CASSLARQGTEAFF.

The CDR3, as DNA: TGTGCCAGCAGCCAAGATCAGGGCCTCTTGGGAAACACCATATATTTT. It codes for CASSQDQGLLGNTIYF. The chain combines TRBV3-1 with TRBJ1-3; weak D call: TRBD1 (5 bases). Germline V gives CDR1 LGHDT, CDR2 YNNKEL (reference sequence). Trimming stripped 0 bases from V and 4 bases from J, with 13 bases between. This CDR3 has 16 residues.

This clonotype was seen more than once but under ten times. The chain uses TRBV7-9 and TRBJ2-7, with 8 bases aligning to TRBD2. V was pared by 5 bases and J by 5 bases, with 8 bases of the junction left unmatched. The CDR3 loop spans 14 amino acids. Germline values: CDR1 SEHNR, CDR2 FQNEAQ (reference sequence). CDR3 sequence: CASSRTDGGDEQYF. The CDR3 bases are TGTGCCAGCAGCCGGACAGACGGGGGGGACGAGCAGTACTTC.

This clonotype was seen repeatedly, ten times or more. The chain couples TRBV11-2 to TRBJ1-1; 8 nucleotides line up with TRBD1. Germline CDR1 is SGHAT and CDR2 is FQNNGV. The length of the CDR3 is 14 residues. Unmatched junction bases numbered 5, after V lost 4 bases and J lost 4 bases. The CDR3, as DNA: TGTGCCAGCAGCTCAAGGACAGGGACCACTGAAGCTTTCTTT. It specifies CASSSRTGTTEAFF.

This clonotype showed up many times. The genes are TRBV3-1 and TRBJ2-1; 10 nucleotides align to TRBD2. The CDR3 sequence is 15 residues long. CDR1 and CDR2 from the germline V gene are LGHDT and YNNKEL (reference sequence). V trimming: 5 bases; J trimming: 8 bases; junction bases outside the gene matches: 9. The CDR3 loop reads CASSAGLAVSDEQFF. CDR3 DNA: TGTGCCAGCAGCGCAGGACTAGCGGTTTCCGATGAGCAGTTCTTC.

This clonotype was recorded many times. The DNA of the CDR3 is TGTGCCAGCACACCACGGGGAGGGAAGAACACTGAAGCTTTCTTT. Translation: CASTPRGGKNTEAFF. The chain links TRBV6-5 to TRBJ1-1; D ambiguous. V lost 7 bases and J 1 base, leaving 16 bases between the germline ends. Germline CDR1 and CDR2: MNHEY and SVGAGI. CDR3 length: 15 residues.

This clonotype was recorded at least ten times. The rearrangement links TRBV7-8 to TRBJ2-2; weak D call: TRBD2 (5 bases). The CDR3 is 17 residues long. Germline values: CDR1 SGHVS, CDR2 FQNEAQ. V shed 0 bases and J shed 1 base, with 12 bases lying between them. Written as DNA, the CDR3 is TGTGCCAGCAGCTTAGCGGCGGGTCGAGGGAACACCGGGGAGCTGTTTTTT. Translating gives CASSLAAGRGNTGELFF.

This sequence joins TRBV12-3 or TRBV12-4 and TRBJ2-7; 7 bases agree with TRBD1. With 2 bases clipped from V and 3 bases from J, the junction kept 10 bases outside the gene matches. This CDR3 has 16 residues. DNA of the CDR3: TGTGCCAGCAGTTTACCGGAATCGGGACAGAACTACGAGCAGTACTTC. Its translation is CASSLPESGQNYEQYF.

In its sample, this clonotype was seen many times. This chain links TRBV7-8 with TRBJ2-3; maybe TRBD2 (5 bases). Germline lookup yields CDR1 SGHVS and CDR2 FQNEAQ. Trimming took 4 bases from V and 4 from J, leaving 9 bases between them. This CDR3 is 13 amino acids long. CDR3 protein: CASSSLDSDTQYF. CDR3 nucleotides: TGTGCCAGCAGCTCCTTGGACTCAGATACGCAGTATTTT.

By proportion, this clonotype is medium-sized. The DNA for the CDR3 is TGTGCCAGCAGCCCCTCAAGGGACACTGAAGCTTTCTTT. This gives the protein CASSPSRDTEAFF. The chain links TRBV12-3 or TRBV12-4 to TRBJ1-1; D is ambiguous. CDR3 length: 13 amino acids. V dropped 6 bases and J dropped 3 bases, with 11 bases sitting between them.

This clonotype was counted many times. V usage is TRBV6-1 and J usage is TRBJ1-2; D is unresolved. Germline CDR1 is MNHNS and CDR2 is SASEGT. The CDR3 totals 15 residues. V was clipped by 2 bases and J by 3 bases, with 13 bases between them. CDR3 loop: CASSERWADDYGYTF. CDR3 nucleotide sequence: TGTGCCAGCAGTGAACGGTGGGCGGATGACTATGGCTACACCTTC.

This clonotype was recorded many times. The chain has TRBV3-1 and TRBJ2-1; D is perhaps TRBD1 or TRBD2 (6 bases each). Germline assignment: CDR1 LGHDT and CDR2 YNNKEL (reference sequence). Trimming pared 4 bases from V and 5 bases from J, leaving 18 bases between. CDR3 size: 16 residues. The CDR3 DNA reads TGTGCCAGCAGCCCTAGGGGGGAGCGAGTAAACAATGAGCAGTTCTTC. Protein: CASSPRGERVNNEQFF.

This clonotype was counted at least ten times. The chain combines TRBV3-1 with TRBJ2-3; 10 positions agree with TRBD2. This CDR3 comprises 20 residues. V lost 4 bases, J lost 1 base, and 17 bases stayed unmatched. Germline lookup yields CDR1 LGHDT and CDR2 YNNKEL (reference sequence). CDR3 DNA: TGTGCCAGCAGCCCCGGGGCTAGCGGGGGATTTCTGTGGGGCACAGATACGCAGTATTTT. Protein: CASSPGASGGFLWGTDTQYF.

This clonotype was seen repeatedly, ten times or more. V usage is TRBV5-1 and J usage is TRBJ2-5, with D possibly TRBD2 on 6 matching bases. V dropped 4 bases and J dropped 4 bases, with 11 bases sitting between them. The CDR3 sequence is 13 residues long. Germline V CDR1 and CDR2: SGHRS, YFSETQ. CDR3 bases: TGCGCCAGCAGCCGGAGGGACGGAGAGACCCAGTACTTC. Its translation: CASSRRDGETQYF.

This clonotype was seen ten or more times. The V gene is TRBV20-1, the J gene TRBJ1-5, with 9 nucleotides matching TRBD1. Germline V gene sequence: CDR1 DFQATT, CDR2 SNEGSKA (reference sequence). The CDR3 is 15 amino acids. With V trimmed by 3 bases and J by 2 bases, 5 bases remained unmatched. The CDR3 region is CSARVGQGGNQPQHF. The CDR3 DNA reads as TGCAGTGCTAGGGTGGGACAGGGAGGCAATCAGCCCCAGCATTTT.

This clonotype has a count of ten or more. This sequence joins TRBV12-3 or TRBV12-4 and TRBJ1-2; D is possibly TRBD1 (6 bases). Trimming removed 3 bases from V and 8 bases from J, with 10 bases in between. The CDR3 length is 12 residues. CDR3 bases: TGTGCCAGCAGTTTTGACACAGGGGGCTACACCTTC. It codes for CASSFDTGGYTF.

The rearrangement links TRBV5-6 to TRBJ2-3; 7 bases are shared with TRBD1. The germline gives CDR1 SGHDT, CDR2 YYEEEE. The V segment lost 2 bases and the J segment 4 bases; nucleotides outside the gene matches: 7. The CDR3 contains 15 residues. The CDR3 DNA sequence: TGTGCCAGCAGCTTCACAGGGGAGTTGGCAGATACGCAGTATTTT. Translation: CASSFTGELADTQYF.

The sample holds many counts of this clonotype. This chain connects TRBV7-8 to TRBJ1-4; the D is unclear. Deletions cut 4 bases from V and 0 bases from J, with 15 bases between. Per germline, CDR1 SGHVS and CDR2 FQNEAQ. The CDR3 runs to 17 residues. CDR3 sequence: CASSSGSSYTTNEKLFF. In nucleotides, the CDR3 is TGTGCCAGCAGCTCGGGGAGCTCTTATACAACTAATGAAAAACTGTTTTTT. The full variable domain, with the rest looked up from reference TRBV7-8 and TRBJ1-4, is GAGVSQSPRYKVAKRGQDVALRCDPISGHVSLFWYQQALGQGPEFLTYFQNEAQLDKSGLPSDRFFAERPEGSVSTLKIQRTQQEDSAVYLCASSSGSSYTTNEKLFFGSGTQLSVL.

This clonotype was seen many times. The chain couples TRBV29-1 to TRBJ2-2; D gene unclear. The length of the CDR3 is 12 residues. V was clipped by 5 bases and J by 0 bases, with 4 bases between them. CDR1 is SQVTM and CDR2 is ANQGSEA in the germline V gene. CDR3 DNA: TGCAGCGTTTCGTCGAACACCGGGGAGCTGTTTTTT. Its translation is CSVSSNTGELFF.

This clonotype was picked up many times. The chain has TRBV10-3 and TRBJ2-5; D may correspond to TRBD1 or TRBD2 (6 bases each). The CDR3 consists of 13 residues. Germline V gene lookup returns CDR1 ENHRY and CDR2 SYGVKD. Trimming removed 8 bases at V and 3 bases at J, with 13 bases between. The CDR3 sequence: CAISGGGKETQYF. The CDR3 nucleotides are TGTGCCATCTCTGGAGGGGGGAAAGAGACCCAGTACTTC.